This T cell receptor (beta chain) comes out of a study of T-cell memory formation after mild COVID-19. Overall study context: TCR clusters showed largely donor specificity.

Concerning this clonotype itself: Its antigen remains unidentified.

TCRdb itself ran the 5' RACE reads through MiXCR, one entry per CDR3 protein. Of 450,000 to 650,000 distinct CDR3 sequences in the sample, about a fifth are singletons; the top ten hold around 12%. Germline V gene sequence: CDR1 KGHSH, CDR2 LQKENI. Trimming shortened V by 2 bases and J by 4 bases, and 3 bases separated the two germline ends. The CDR3 sequence is 12 residues long. Study-wide results and caveats: Memory cells collected pre-infection included some clones that later responded, suggesting cross-reactive memory joined.

V is TRBV18 and J is TRBJ1-3; D is unclear. Material for sequencing was PBMCs or a T cell subset sorted from them (not recorded which). This TCR derives from an adult woman who had mild COVID-19 (a few samples of this study predate the infection). Cell type and time point are not known. CDR3 region: CASSPEGNTIYF. DNA for the CDR3: TGTGCCAGCTCACCAGAAGGAAACACCATATATTTT.